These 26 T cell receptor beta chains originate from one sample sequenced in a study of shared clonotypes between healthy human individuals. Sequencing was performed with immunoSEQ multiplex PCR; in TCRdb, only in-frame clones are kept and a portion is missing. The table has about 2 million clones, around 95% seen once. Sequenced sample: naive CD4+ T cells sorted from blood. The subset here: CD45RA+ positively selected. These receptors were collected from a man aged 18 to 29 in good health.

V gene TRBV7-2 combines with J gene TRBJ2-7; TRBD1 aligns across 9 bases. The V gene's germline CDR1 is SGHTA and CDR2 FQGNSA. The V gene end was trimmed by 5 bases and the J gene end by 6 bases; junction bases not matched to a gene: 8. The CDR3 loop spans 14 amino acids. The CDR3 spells CASSPTGTGIEQYF. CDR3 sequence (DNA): TGTGCCAGCAGCCCTACCGGGACAGGGATCGAGCAGTACTTC.

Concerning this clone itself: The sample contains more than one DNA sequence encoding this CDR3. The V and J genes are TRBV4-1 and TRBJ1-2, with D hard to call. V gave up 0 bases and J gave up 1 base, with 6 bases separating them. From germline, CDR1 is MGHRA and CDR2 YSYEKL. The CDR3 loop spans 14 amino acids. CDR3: CASSQDRGNYGYTF. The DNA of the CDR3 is TGCGCCAGCAGCCAAGATCGGGGTAACTATGGCTACACCTTC.

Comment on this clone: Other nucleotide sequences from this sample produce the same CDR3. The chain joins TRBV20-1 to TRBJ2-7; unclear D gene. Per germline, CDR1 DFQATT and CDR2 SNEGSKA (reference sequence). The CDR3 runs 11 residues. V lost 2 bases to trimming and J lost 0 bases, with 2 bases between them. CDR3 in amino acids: CSARNSYEQYF. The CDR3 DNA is TGCAGTGCTAGAAACTCCTACGAGCAGTACTTC.

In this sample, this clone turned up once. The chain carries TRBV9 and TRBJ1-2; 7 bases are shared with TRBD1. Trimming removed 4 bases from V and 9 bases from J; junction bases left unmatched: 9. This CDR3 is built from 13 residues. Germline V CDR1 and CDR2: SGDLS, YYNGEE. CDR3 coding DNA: TGTGCCAGCAGCCCGCCCGGGACAGCAAGCTACACCTTC. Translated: CASSPPGTASYTF.

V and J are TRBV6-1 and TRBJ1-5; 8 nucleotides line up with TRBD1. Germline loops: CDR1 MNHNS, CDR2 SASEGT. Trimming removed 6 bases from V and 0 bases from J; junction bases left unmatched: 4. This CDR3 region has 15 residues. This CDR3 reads CASSPDRVSNQPQHF. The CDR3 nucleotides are TGTGCCAGCAGCCCGGACAGGGTTAGCAATCAGCCCCAGCATTTT.

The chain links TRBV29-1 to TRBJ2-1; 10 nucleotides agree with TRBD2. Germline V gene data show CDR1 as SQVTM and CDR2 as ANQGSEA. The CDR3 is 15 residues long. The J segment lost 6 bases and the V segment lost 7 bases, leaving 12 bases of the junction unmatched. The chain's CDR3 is CSAPLAGVGGNEQFF. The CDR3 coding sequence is TGCAGCGCCCCCCTAGCGGGAGTCGGTGGCAATGAGCAGTTCTTC.

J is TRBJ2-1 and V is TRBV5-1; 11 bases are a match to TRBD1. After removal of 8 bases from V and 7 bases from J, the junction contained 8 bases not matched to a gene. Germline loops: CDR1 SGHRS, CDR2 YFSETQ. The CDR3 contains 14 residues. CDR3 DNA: TGCGCCAGTCTACTAGGACAGGGGGCAAATGAGCAGTTCTTC. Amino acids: CASLLGQGANEQFF. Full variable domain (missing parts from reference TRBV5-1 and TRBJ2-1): KAGVTQTPRYLIKTRGQQVTLSCSPISGHRSVSWYQQTPGQGLQFLFEYFSETQRNKGNFPGRFSGRQFSNSRSEMNVSTLELGDSALYLCASLLGQGANEQFFGPGTRLTVL.

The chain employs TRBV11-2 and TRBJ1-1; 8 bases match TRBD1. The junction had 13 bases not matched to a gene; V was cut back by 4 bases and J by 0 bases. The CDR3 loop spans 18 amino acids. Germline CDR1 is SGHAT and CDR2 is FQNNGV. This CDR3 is CASSSSGWTGTMNTEAFF. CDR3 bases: TGTGCCAGCAGCTCCAGCGGGTGGACAGGGACCATGAACACTGAAGCTTTCTTT. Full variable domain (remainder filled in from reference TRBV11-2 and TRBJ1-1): EAGVAQSPRYKIIEKRQSVAFWCNPISGHATLYWYQQILGQGPKLLIQFQNNGVVDDSQLPKDRFSAERLKGVDSTLKIQPAKLEDSAVYLCASSSSGWTGTMNTEAFFGQGTRLTVV.

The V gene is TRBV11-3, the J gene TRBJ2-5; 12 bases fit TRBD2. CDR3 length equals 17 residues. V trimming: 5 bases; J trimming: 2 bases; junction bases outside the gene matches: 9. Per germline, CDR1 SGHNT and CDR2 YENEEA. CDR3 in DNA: TGTGCCAGCAGCCCCGGGACTAGCGGGTGGTCACAAGAGACCCAGTACTTC. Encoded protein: CASSPGTSGWSQETQYF.

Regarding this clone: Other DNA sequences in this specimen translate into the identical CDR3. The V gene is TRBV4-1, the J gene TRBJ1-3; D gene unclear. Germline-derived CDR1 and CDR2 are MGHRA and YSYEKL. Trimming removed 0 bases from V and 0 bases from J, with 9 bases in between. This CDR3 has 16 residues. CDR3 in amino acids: CASSQEGGSSGNTIYF. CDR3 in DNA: TGCGCCAGCAGCCAAGAGGGCGGGAGCTCTGGAAACACCATATATTTT.

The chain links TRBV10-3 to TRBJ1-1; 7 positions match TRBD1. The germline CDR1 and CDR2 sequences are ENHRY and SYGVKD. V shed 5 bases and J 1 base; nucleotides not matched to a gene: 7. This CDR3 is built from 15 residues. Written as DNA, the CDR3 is TGTGCCATCAGTCAATCAGGGGGGGCGAACACTGAAGCTTTCTTT. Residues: CAISQSGGANTEAFF.

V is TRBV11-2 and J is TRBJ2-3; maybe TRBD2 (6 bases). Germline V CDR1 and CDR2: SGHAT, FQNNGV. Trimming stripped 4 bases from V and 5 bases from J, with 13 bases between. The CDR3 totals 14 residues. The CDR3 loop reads CASSSLTRIDTQYF. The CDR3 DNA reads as TGTGCCAGCAGCTCCCTGACTAGGATAGATACGCAGTATTTT.

The CDR3 sequence is CASSLGAMGTEKLFF. The DNA of the CDR3 is TGTGCCAGCAGCTTAGGTGCGATGGGGACTGAAAAACTGTTTTTT. This chain connects TRBV7-2 to TRBJ1-4; D might be TRBD1 (5 bases). This CDR3 has 15 residues. Trimming cost V 1 base and J 7 bases, with 13 bases left between them. Germline CDR1 is SGHTA and CDR2 is FQGNSA.

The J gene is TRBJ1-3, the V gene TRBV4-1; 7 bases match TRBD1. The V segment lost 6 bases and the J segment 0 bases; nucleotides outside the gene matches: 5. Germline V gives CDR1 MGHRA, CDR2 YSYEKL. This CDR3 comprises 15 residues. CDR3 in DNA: TGCGCCAGCAGTAGGGGGCCCAACTCTGGAAACACCATATATTTT. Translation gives CASSRGPNSGNTIYF.

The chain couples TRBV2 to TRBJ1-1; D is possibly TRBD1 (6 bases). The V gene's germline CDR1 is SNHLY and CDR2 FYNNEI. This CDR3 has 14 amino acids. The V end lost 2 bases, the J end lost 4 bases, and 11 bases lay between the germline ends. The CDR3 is CASSERGAVTEAFF. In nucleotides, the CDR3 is TGTGCCAGCAGTGAACGGGGGGCCGTCACTGAAGCTTTCTTT.

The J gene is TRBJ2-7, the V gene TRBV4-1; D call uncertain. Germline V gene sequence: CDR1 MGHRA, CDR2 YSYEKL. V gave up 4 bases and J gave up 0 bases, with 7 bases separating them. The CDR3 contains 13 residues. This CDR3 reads CASSRTASYEQYF. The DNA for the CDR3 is TGCGCCAGCAGCCGGACGGCCTCCTACGAGCAGTACTTC.

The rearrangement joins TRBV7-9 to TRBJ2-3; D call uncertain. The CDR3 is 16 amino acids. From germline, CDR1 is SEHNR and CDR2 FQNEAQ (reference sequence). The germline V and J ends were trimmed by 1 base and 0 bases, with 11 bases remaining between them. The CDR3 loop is CASSLGLEASTDTQYF. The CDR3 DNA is TGTGCCAGCAGCTTAGGGCTAGAGGCTAGCACAGATACGCAGTATTTT. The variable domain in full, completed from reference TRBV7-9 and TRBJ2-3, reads DTGVSQNPRHKITKRGQNVTFRCDPISEHNRLYWYRQTLGQGPEFLTYFQNEAQLEKSRLLSDRFSAERPKGSFSTLEIQRTEQGDSAMYLCASSLGLEASTDTQYFGPGTRLTVL.

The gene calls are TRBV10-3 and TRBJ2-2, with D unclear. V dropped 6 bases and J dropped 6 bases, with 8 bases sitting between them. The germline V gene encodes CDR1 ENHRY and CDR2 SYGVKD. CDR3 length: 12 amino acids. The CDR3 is CAISKGPGELFF. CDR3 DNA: TGTGCCATCAGCAAAGGGCCCGGGGAGCTGTTTTTT.

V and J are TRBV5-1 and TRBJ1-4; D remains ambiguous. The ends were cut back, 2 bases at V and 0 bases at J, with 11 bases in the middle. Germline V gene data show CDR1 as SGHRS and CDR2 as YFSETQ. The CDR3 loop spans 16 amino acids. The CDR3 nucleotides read TGCGCCAGCAGCTTTGGAGGGTATGCAACTAATGAAAAACTGTTTTTT. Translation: CASSFGGYATNEKLFF.

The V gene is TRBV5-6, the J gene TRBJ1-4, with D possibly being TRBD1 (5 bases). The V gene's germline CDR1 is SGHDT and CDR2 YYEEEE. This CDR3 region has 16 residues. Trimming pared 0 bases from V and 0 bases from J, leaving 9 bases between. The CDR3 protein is CASSLGQHSTNEKLFF. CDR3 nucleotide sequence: TGTGCCAGCAGCTTGGGACAGCACTCAACTAATGAAAAACTGTTTTTT. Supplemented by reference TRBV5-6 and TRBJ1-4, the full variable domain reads DAGVTQSPTHLIKTRGQQVTLRCSPKSGHDTVSWYQQALGQGPQFIFQYYEEEERQRGNFPDRFSGHQFPNYSSELNVNALLLGDSALYLCASSLGQHSTNEKLFFGSGTQLSVL.

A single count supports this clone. Written as DNA, the CDR3 is TGTGCCAGCAGCCTCCGGGGACAGAGTTATGGCTACACCTTC. Amino acid sequence: CASSLRGQSYGYTF. The chain combines TRBV7-2 with TRBJ1-2; 7 bases match TRBD1. J gave up 5 bases and V 5 bases, and 8 bases lay outside the gene matches. CDR3 length equals 14 residues. CDR1 is SGHTA, CDR2 FQGNSA, per germline.

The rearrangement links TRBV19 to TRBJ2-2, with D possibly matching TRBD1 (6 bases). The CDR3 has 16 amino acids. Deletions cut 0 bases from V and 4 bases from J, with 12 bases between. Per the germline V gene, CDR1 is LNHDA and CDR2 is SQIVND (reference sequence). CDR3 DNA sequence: TGTGCCAGTAGTATAGAGGCAGGGGCTGGCACCGGGGAGCTGTTTTTT. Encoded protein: CASSIEAGAGTGELFF.

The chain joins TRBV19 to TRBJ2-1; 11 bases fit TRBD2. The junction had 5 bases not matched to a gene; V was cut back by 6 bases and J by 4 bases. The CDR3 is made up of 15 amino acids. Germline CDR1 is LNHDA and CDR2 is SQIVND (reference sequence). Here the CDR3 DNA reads TGTGCCAGTAGCCGTAGCGGGGGGGTTTACAATGAGCAGTTCTTC. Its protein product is CASSRSGGVYNEQFF.

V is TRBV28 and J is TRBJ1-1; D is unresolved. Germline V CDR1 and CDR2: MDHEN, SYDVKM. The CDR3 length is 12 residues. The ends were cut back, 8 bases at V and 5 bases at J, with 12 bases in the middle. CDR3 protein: CASRASGTEAFF. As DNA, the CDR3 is TGTGCCAGCCGGGCCTCGGGGACTGAAGCTTTCTTT.

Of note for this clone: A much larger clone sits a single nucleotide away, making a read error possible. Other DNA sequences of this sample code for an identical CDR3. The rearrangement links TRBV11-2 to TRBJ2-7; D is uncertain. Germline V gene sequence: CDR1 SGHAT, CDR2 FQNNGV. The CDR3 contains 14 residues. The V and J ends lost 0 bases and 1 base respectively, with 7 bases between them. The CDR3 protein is CASSLDQVSYEQYF. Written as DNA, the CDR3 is TGTGCCAGCAGCTTAGATCAAGTATCCTACGAGCAGTACTTC. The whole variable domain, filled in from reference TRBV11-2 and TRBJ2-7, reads EAGVAQSPRYKIIEKRQSVAFWCNPISGHATLYWYQQILGQGPKLLIQFQNNGVVDDSQLPKDRFSAERLKGVDSTLKIQPAKLEDSAVYLCASSLDQVSYEQYFGPGTRLTVT.

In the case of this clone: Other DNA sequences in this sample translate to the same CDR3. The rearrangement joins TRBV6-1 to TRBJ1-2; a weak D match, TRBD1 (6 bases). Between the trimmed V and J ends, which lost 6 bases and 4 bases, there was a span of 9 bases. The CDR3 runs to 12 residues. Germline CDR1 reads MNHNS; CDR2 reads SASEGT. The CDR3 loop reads CASSDRTYGYTF. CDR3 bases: TGTGCCAGCAGCGACAGGACCTATGGCTACACCTTC.